This TCR beta chain was recovered during a study of shared clonotypes between healthy human individuals (dated by TCRdb to about 2020). With regard to the full study: A couple of women and three men aged 18 to 49 years were included in the cohort. For each donor, three plates each were used for CD4 naive and CD4 memory, two plates were used for CD8 naive, and one plate was used for CD8 memory. To increase sequencing depth and limit assay-specific biases, different laboratories used diverse techniques to prepare libraries and sequence TCR repertoires. Between about 0.94 and 8.9 billion PBMCs per donor were obtained by leukapheresis. To estimate repertoire size and how much clonotype sharing occurs between individuals, the study deeply sequenced the blood TCR repertoires of five healthy adults.

The donors were healthy, HIV-negative adults with no recently reported acute infections or vaccinations. Every donor was a Caucasian adult living in Nashville, Tennessee, USA. CD4+ T cells were enriched through magnetic negative selection, after which naive cells were positively selected on CD45RA and the remaining negative fraction served as the memory subset. Blood was obtained by leukapheresis, after which PBMCs were separated by Ficoll-Histopaque density gradient centrifugation and cryopreserved in liquid nitrogen vapor phase. Purity and quantity of every magnetically sorted T cell population were checked by analytical flow cytometry. Genomic DNA was isolated from every sorted fraction and measured by UV absorbance on a Nanodrop 2000c. Counted from cysteine to phenylalanine, this CDR3 has 14 amino acids. The only DNA kept is the CDR3, 42 bases in frame from the first base. CDR1 and CDR2, looked up from the germline V gene, are SGHTA and FQGNSA.

This clone occurred a few times. No antigen is known for it. The junction departs from germline at one end; a sequencing error may be responsible. This sample also contains other DNA sequences that code for the same CDR3. Results the study describes overall, beyond this receptor: Compared with non-shared clonotypes, the clonotypes found in all four sorted-subset donors had higher generation probabilities. Sampling was limited to blood, and TCR repertoires in tissue likely differ from TCR repertoires in blood. Across four donors, roughly 5% of naive CD4, approximately 4% of naive CD8, 2% to 2.5% of memory CD4, and approximately 0.4% of memory CD8 clonotypes were shared. Because the study included a small number of donors, the genetic and exposure-history diversity represented was limited. Based on pairwise subsampling, the degree of clonotype sharing among donors was expected to be affected by sequencing depth. Incomplete sequencing was indicated by rarefaction of sorted-subset datasets, despite the large sequencing depth. Naive subsets generally had larger estimated clonotype richness than memory subsets.

Using the deep immunoSEQ assay, TCR CDR3 regions were amplified from genomic DNA by multiplex PCR. Extracted genomic DNA from each cell subset was spread evenly across all wells of several immunoSEQ 96-well plates, with each plate serving as a replicate. For sorted subsets, roughly 200 ng of genomic DNA, equivalent to 30,000 or so T cell genomes, went into each replicate PCR. Purified libraries were measured with a Qubit 3.0 fluorometer, size-checked on a Bioanalyzer 2100, and measured again with the KAPA Library Quantification kit. Every immunoSEQ 96-well plate was sequenced on a separate single-read 150-cycle Illumina NextSeq 550 flow cell. In the authors' own workflow: Because only junctional sequences without quality scores were contained in the immunoSEQ output, filtering matching that applied to full-length reads could not be performed. Sequences were annotated with PyIR, a Python wrapper for IgBLAST v1.9, using IMGT germline references to assign V/J genes and CDR3. Any read was removed if the V/J assignment was weak (E-value above 1e-6), the CDR3 was missing, or the read contained stop codons, out-of-frame junctions, or ambiguous translated residues. V3J clonotypes were defined by identical inferred V gene, J gene, and CDR3 amino acid sequence. Percentage overlap between repertoires was computed as shared unique clonotypes divided by the size of the smaller repertoire. Richness of each repertoire was evaluated using RTK rarefaction, the Chao1 estimator, and Recon v2.1 estimates of unobserved clonotypes. Generation probabilities were computed with OLGA for all TCRbeta clonotypes obtained by the gDNA method from several donors. This is the immuneACCESS table as TCRdb keeps it, with only in-frame sequences that have V and J called. A part of the clones is gone; compared with another copy, unresolved V genes explain less than half, and the rest is unexplained. From that table come the V and J calls and clone size; the DNA was used to work out D and trimming. The sample yields roughly 2.6 million clones; around 90% were counted once. More than 0.12% of the sample belongs to the ten largest clones.

The chain is assembled from TRBV7-2 and TRBJ2-7, with TRBD2 identical over 10 junction bases. Sequencing was performed on naive CD4+ T cells sorted from blood. The cell subset or site label on this specimen signifies: CD45RA+ positively selected. This TCR derives from a man aged 18 to 30 in good health. The CDR3 reads as follows: CASSLAGVSYEQYF. The DNA reads as follows: TGTGCCAGCAGCCTAGCGGGAGTGTCCTACGAGCAGTACTTC.